This T cell receptor beta chain appears in the sequencing data of a study of shared clonotypes between healthy human individuals (dated by TCRdb to between 2020 and 2021). At the level of the whole study: The cohort included a few men and a couple of women between 18 and 49 years of age. For each donor, three plates each were used for CD4 naive and CD4 memory, two plates were used for CD8 naive, and one plate was used for CD8 memory. Blood TCR repertoires of a handful of healthy adults were deeply sequenced to estimate repertoire size and the extent of clonotype sharing between individuals. To increase sequencing depth and limit assay-specific biases, TCR repertoire library preparation and sequencing were carried out by different laboratories using diverse techniques. Between about 0.9 and 10 billion PBMCs per donor were obtained by leukapheresis.

On this clone itself: Its target antigen remains unknown. No base-level quality is on record; no much larger clone is a single base apart.

CD8 naive samples were obtained by positive selection for CCR7 among CD45RO-negative cells, yielding a CD45RA+CCR7+ population from which TemRA cells were excluded. Healthy HIV-negative adults with no recently reported acute infections or vaccinations were included as donors. All donors were Caucasian adults living in Nashville, Tennessee, USA. After blood collection by leukapheresis, PBMCs were isolated using Ficoll-Histopaque density gradient centrifugation and then cryopreserved in the vapor phase of liquid nitrogen. Analytical flow cytometry was used to check the purity and quantity of each magnetically sorted T cell population. Genomic DNA was isolated from every sorted fraction and measured by UV absorbance on a Nanodrop 2000c. Points the paper makes about the study in general: Across four donors, 4.5% to 6.5% of naive CD4, 3.5% of naive CD8, around 2.1% of memory CD4, and 0.3% to 0.45% of memory CD8 clonotypes were shared. Larger estimated clonotype richness was generally found for naive subsets than for memory subsets. Because the study included a small number of donors, the genetic and exposure-history diversity represented was limited. Incomplete sequencing was indicated by rarefaction of sorted-subset datasets, despite the large sequencing depth. Sampling was restricted to blood, and TCR repertoires in tissues likely differ from the TCR repertoires found in blood. Pairwise subsampling indicated that sequencing depth was expected to affect the degree of clonotype sharing among donors. Compared with non-shared clonotypes, clonotypes shared by all four sorted-subset donors had higher generation probabilities.

From the germline V gene, CDR1 is ENHRY and CDR2 is SYGVKD. The CDR3 goes from the cysteine to the phenylalanine over 16 residues. Only the CDR3 DNA is retained, 48 bases long and in frame from the first base. Trimming removed 2 bases from V and 7 bases from J; the gene matches leave 5 bases unexplained. Using the deep immunoSEQ assay, multiplex PCR amplified TCR CDR3 regions from genomic DNA. Genomic DNA extracted from each cell subset was distributed evenly over all wells of several immunoSEQ 96-well plates, and each plate served as one replicate. For sorted subsets, around 200 ng genomic DNA, equal to some 30,000 T cell genomes, was loaded into each replicate PCR. Purified libraries were measured with a Qubit 3.0 fluorometer, size-checked on a Bioanalyzer 2100, and measured again with the KAPA Library Quantification kit. Every immunoSEQ 96-well plate was sequenced on a separate single-read 150-cycle Illumina NextSeq 550 flow cell. Per the source publication's procedure: The immunoSEQ output contained only junctional sequences without quality scores, so filtering could not match that applied to full-length reads. Sequences were annotated with PyIR, a Python wrapper for IgBLAST v1.9, using IMGT germline references to assign V/J genes and CDR3. Reads with weak V/J assignments (E-value above 1e-6), missing CDR3, stop codons, out-of-frame junctions, or ambiguous translated residues were removed. V3J clonotypes were defined as sequences sharing the same inferred V gene, J gene, and CDR3 amino acid sequence. To compute the percentage overlap between repertoires, the number of shared unique clonotypes was divided by the size of the smaller repertoire. Three approaches were used to assess repertoire richness: RTK rarefaction, the Chao1 estimator, and Recon v2.1 estimates of unobserved clonotypes. For all TCRbeta clonotypes obtained by the gDNA method from several donors, generation probabilities were computed with OLGA. This immuneACCESS table, as held by TCRdb, lists in-frame sequences with V and J called but not all clones. Of the missing ones, under half trace to an unresolved V gene in checked studies; the others have no known cause. V and J calls and clone size are those listed in that table; D and trimming were worked out from the DNA. The sample table holds 2 million or so clones, of which about 95% were seen once. 0.85% to 1.2% of the sample lies in the top ten.

This chain is built from TRBV10-3 and TRBJ2-1; 13 junctional bases match TRBD2. Sequencing input: naive CD8+ T cells sorted from blood. The cell subset or site label here, explained by the study, means: CD45RA+CCR7+. The sequence derives from a man younger than 30 in good health. The CDR3 corresponds to CAISEAGLAGDNEQFF. The DNA is TGTGCCATCAGTGAGGCCGGACTAGCGGGAGATAATGAGCAGTTCTTC.